These T cell receptor beta chains were read from a single sample in a study of cytomegalovirus exposure and HLA in healthy donors. Clones were sequenced by immunoSEQ multiplex PCR, and TCRdb holds only the in-frame ones, with some missing. Of under 55,000 clones listed, approximately 72% are singletons. Sequenced material: PBMCs. These receptors were taken from a woman aged 50 to 60 in good health and CMV-seronegative. CDR3s include the opening cysteine and the closing phenylalanine or tryptophan. The D gene is left open where the match is weak. Expanded clones are given a class, and other clones once, few, many or no size at all.

V,D,length,J,size,DNA,CDR3
TRBV18,TRBD2,14,TRBJ2-3,NA,TGTGCCAGCTCACCTACTAGCGGGGCAGATACGCAGTATTTT,CASSPTSGADTQYF
TRBV28,NA,14,TRBJ1-2,NA,TGTGCCAGCAGCCTGTCCGACAGCTTCTATGGCTACACCTTC,CASSLSDSFYGYTF
TRBV18,TRBD1,14,TRBJ1-6,NA,TGTGCCAGCTCGGATAGGGGGCTTAATTCACCCCTCCACTTT,CASSDRGLNSPLHF
TRBV5-6,NA,13,TRBJ1-2,NA,TGTGCCAGCAGCTCAGGGAGGGAGGGAGGCTACACCTTC,CASSSGREGGYTF
TRBV28,TRBD1,18,TRBJ2-7,once,TGTGCCAGCAGTTTAGGGGGGGGGACAGGGCTTAACTCCTACGAGCAGTACTTC,CASSLGGGTGLNSYEQYF
TRBV5-1,TRBD1,14,TRBJ2-7,NA,TGCGCCAGCAGCTTGGAAGGGACAGGGGATGAGCAGTACTTC,CASSLEGTGDEQYF
TRBV30,NA,13,TRBJ2-1,NA,TGTGCCTGGGATCGTGGGAGCATACCCACCCCGTTCTTC,CAWDRGSIPTPFF
TRBV30,NA,19,TRBJ2-4,NA,TGTGCCTGGAGTGGAATAGGCAGGGCAAGGGGTCGGGCCAAAAACATTCAGTACTTC,CAWSGIGRARGRAKNIQYF
TRBV5-1,NA,14,TRBJ2-2,medium-sized,TGCGCCAGCAGCTTCGGACAGTACACCGGGGAGCTGTTTTTT,CASSFGQYTGELFF
TRBV7-9,NA,15,TRBJ1-1,NA,TGTGCCAGCAGCTTAAAGGGAGGTCACGACACTGAAGCTTTCTTT,CASSLKGGHDTEAFF
TRBV2,TRBD1,14,TRBJ2-5,NA,TGTGCCAGTTCCGGGACAGGGGGCTGGGAGACCCAGTACTTC,CASSGTGGWETQYF
TRBV5-6,NA,13,TRBJ2-7,NA,TGTGCCAGCAGCTTGGTTTGGGGAGCCGAGCAGTACTTC,CASSLVWGAEQYF
TRBV27,NA,14,TRBJ2-7,few,TGTGCCAGCAGTATACATGGTGCAAACTACGAGCAGTACTTC,CASSIHGANYEQYF
TRBV2,TRBD1,14,TRBJ2-5,NA,TGTGCCAGCACTCGACAGGGGACCCAAGAGACCCAGTACTTC,CASTRQGTQETQYF
TRBV27,TRBD1,14,TRBJ2-1,NA,TGTGCCAGCAGCCGGGACAGCGAATACAATGAGCAGTTCTTC,CASSRDSEYNEQFF
TRBV6-5,TRBD1,14,TRBJ1-4,few,TGTGCCAGCAGTGACAGGGCAACTAATGAAAAACTGTTTTTT,CASSDRATNEKLFF
TRBV2,NA,12,TRBJ2-7,few,TGTGCCAGCAGCCTGGACAACAACGAGCAGTACTTC,CASSLDNNEQYF
TRBV29-1,TRBD1,14,TRBJ1-3,NA,TGCAGCGCGAAGAAGCAGGGGGCTGGAAACACCATATATTTT,CSAKKQGAGNTIYF
TRBV19,TRBD1,12,TRBJ2-7,few,TGTGCCAGTAGTATGACAGGGGGCGAGCAGTACTTC,CASSMTGGEQYF
TRBV15,NA,16,TRBJ1-2,NA,TGTGCCACCAGCAGAAGCCGGGGGGAGACTAACTATGGCTACACCTTC,CATSRSRGETNYGYTF
TRBV9,NA,12,TRBJ2-3,NA,TGTGCCAGCAGCCTCTCCAGGGATACGCAGTATTTT,CASSLSRDTQYF
TRBV28,TRBD2,15,TRBJ2-5,few,TGTGCCAGCAGTTTTGGGCTAGCGGACCAAGAGACCCAGTACTTC,CASSFGLADQETQYF
TRBV30,TRBD2,15,TRBJ2-7,NA,TGTGCCTGGAGTCAAACAACACGGGGGGAATACGAGCAGTACTTC,CAWSQTTRGEYEQYF
TRBV19,TRBD1,14,TRBJ1-5,NA,TGTGCCAGTTGCCCAGGGGGGTTTAGTCAGCCCCAGCATTTT,CASCPGGFSQPQHF
TRBV7-2,NA,15,TRBJ1-3,NA,TGTGCCAGCAGACCCCAGGGCTTCTCTGGAAACACCATATATTTT,CASRPQGFSGNTIYF
TRBV5-4,NA,14,TRBJ2-1,NA,TGTGCCAGCAGCCCTGGGGGGGCGGGAGAAGGGCAGTTCTTC,CASSPGGAGEGQFF
TRBV7-3,TRBD1,16,TRBJ2-3,few,TGTGCCAGCAGCTCACGTACGACAGGGGGCACAGATACGCAGTATTTT,CASSSRTTGGTDTQYF
TRBV30,NA,11,TRBJ2-5,NA,TGTGCCTGGAGCGGAGTGGAGACCCAGTACTTC,CAWSGVETQYF
TRBV7-2,TRBD2,14,TRBJ2-5,NA,TGTGCCAGCAGCTCCCAGCGGGGGTCGGAGACCCAGTACTTC,CASSSQRGSETQYF
TRBV5-1,NA,15,TRBJ2-3,few,TGCGCCAGCAGCTTCGGTGTAGAGGCCACAGATACGCAGTATTTT,CASSFGVEATDTQYF
TRBV27,NA,12,TRBJ1-5,NA,TGTGCCACACGACAGGGCAATCAGCCCCAGCATTTT,CATRQGNQPQHF
TRBV5-1,NA,15,TRBJ1-2,NA,TGCGCCAGCAGCTTGGTCCCGCTCCGTCGTCGGGGCTACACCTTC,CASSLVPLRRRGYTF
TRBV6-5,NA,15,TRBJ2-7,few,TGTGCCAGCAGTCTTCAGGGCGCCAGCTCCTACGAGCAGTACTTC,CASSLQGASSYEQYF
TRBV4-3,NA,15,TRBJ1-3,NA,TGCGCCAGCAGCCAAGGGGTCCAGGGAAGAAACACCATATATTTT,CASSQGVQGRNTIYF